This entry is about one T cell receptor (beta chain). These data are taken from a study of blood T cells in healthy people across ages. Germline CDR1 and CDR2: LGHNA and YSLEER. The CDR3 covers 18 residues. The V gene end was trimmed by 1 base and the J gene end by 2 bases; junction bases not matched to a gene: 7. Next came a second PCR, run for about 7 to 12 cycles, which used a sample-barcoded 5' primer along with a J-beta primer mix. TCRdb reprocessed the 5' RACE reads with MiXCR, giving one entry per CDR3 protein. The table includes approximately 800,000 distinct CDR3 sequences, around two thirds detected once.

What was sequenced was blood. The clonotype comes from a man aged 25 to 40 in good health. The genes are TRBV4-3 and TRBJ1-6, with 8 bases that match TRBD1. This CDR3 is CASSQGLEQGAYNSPLHF. The CDR3 DNA sequence: TGCGCCAGCAGCCAAGGATTGGAACAGGGGGCCTATAATTCACCCCTCCACTTT.